This T cell receptor beta chain was retrieved from a study of control samples from healthy donors and cancer patients (dated by TCRdb to about 2020). Notes on this clone: The target of this receptor is not known. Per-base quality was not reported, and no clone a single base away is much larger than it.

Receptors were amplified or captured by the immunoSEQ multiplex PCR assay. TCRdb holds this immuneACCESS table with in-frame rearrangements only. Some clones are missing; in checked studies, unresolved V genes explain under half, and the rest has no known cause. The table for this sample lists 50,000 to 65,000 clones; 75% to 95% of them were counted only once. The ten largest clones add up to 1% to 1.5% of the sample. The cysteine opens and the phenylalanine closes a CDR3 of 13 amino acids. The DNA shown is the 39-base CDR3, in frame from base 1. As encoded in the germline V gene, CDR1 is SNHLY while CDR2 is FYNNEI. Between the V and J ends, shortened by 3 bases and 13 bases respectively, the junction contains 16 bases.

Sequencing used PBMCs. The sequence was obtained from a woman between 45 and 60 years old with colorectal cancer. The chain was built from TRBV2 and TRBJ2-4; perhaps TRBD1 is the D gene, with 5 bases matching. The CDR3 corresponds to CASSDTNRPRQYF. DNA sequence: TGTGCCAGCAGTGACACCAACAGGCCGCGGCAGTACTTC.